The 5 T cell receptor beta chains presented below share a single source sample, sequenced in a study of T cell responses to AZD1222 COVID-19 vaccine. Sequencing used immunoSEQ multiplex PCR; TCRdb keeps in-frame clones, though not all of them. The data show 110,000 to 150,000 clones, with around nine tenths seen just once and 1.5% to 2% held by the top ten. The specimen comprised peripheral blood, sampled on day 0 of AZD1222 vaccination. The source is an adult in good health.

The chain uses TRBV30 and TRBJ1-5, with 7 bases matching TRBD1. J gave up 6 bases and V 1 base, and 3 bases lay outside the gene matches. The CDR3 spans 13 residues. From germline, CDR1 is GTSNPN and CDR2 SVGIG (reference sequence). The CDR3 is CAWSAQGSQPQHF. CDR3 DNA: TGTGCCTGGAGTGCACAGGGGAGTCAGCCCCAGCATTTT.

V usage is TRBV25-1 and J usage is TRBJ2-1; D is undetermined. CDR1 and CDR2 (germline): MGHDK, SYGVNS. The V gene lost 1 base and the J gene lost 9 bases, with 10 bases spanning the gap. CDR3 length equals 13 residues. In DNA form, the CDR3 reads TGTGCCAGCAGTGAATCCCCCCTGGGTGAGCAGTTCTTC. Translated, it gives CASSESPLGEQFF.

The chain joins TRBV6-1 to TRBJ2-7, with TRBD1 identical over 9 bases. Germline trimming cut 7 bases from V and 0 bases from J; bases unmatched to any gene: 7. CDR1 and CDR2 (germline): MNHNS, SASEGT. CDR3 length: 15 amino acids. The CDR3 here is CASTIGTGSSYEQYF. The CDR3 coding sequence is TGTGCCAGCACTATAGGGACAGGGAGCTCCTACGAGCAGTACTTC.

V and J are TRBV6-1 and TRBJ1-2, with a tentative D call TRBD1 (5 bases). The CDR3 runs to 15 residues. CDR1 and CDR2 from the germline V gene are MNHNS and SASEGT. With 2 bases removed from V and 0 bases from J, the gap between germline ends came to 10 bases. The CDR3 sequence is CASSEWGVSNYGYTF. The CDR3 DNA sequence: TGTGCCAGCAGTGAATGGGGGGTCTCTAACTATGGCTACACCTTC.

The J gene is TRBJ2-5, the V gene TRBV5-4, with 9 bases identical to TRBD1. V dropped 2 bases and J dropped 5; count of bases not matched to a gene: 10. CDR1 and CDR2 (germline): SGHNT, YYREEE (reference sequence). This CDR3 contains 16 residues. CDR3 in DNA: TGTGCCAGCAGCTTCCAGGCGGGACAGGGTAGGGAGACCCAGTACTTC. Protein product: CASSFQAGQGRETQYF. The full variable domain, its missing parts supplied by reference TRBV5-4 and TRBJ2-5, is ETGVTQSPTHLIKTRGQQVTLRCSSQSGHNTVSWYQQALGQGPQFIFQYYREEENGRGNFPPRFSGLQFPNYSSELNVNALELDDSALYLCASSFQAGQGRETQYFGPGTRLLVL.